The rows below give T cell receptor beta chains drawn from one sample of a study of breast tumors, draining lymph nodes, adjacent tissues. TCRdb fed the multiplex PCR reads into MiXCR, producing one record per CDR3 protein. The sample records tens of thousands of distinct CDR3 sequences, under 80% being singletons. Sequenced material: breast tumor tissue. The receptor source for this set is a female donor with breast cancer. Some clones in this sample may be carry-over from other donors' samples. CDR3s include the opening cysteine and the closing phenylalanine or tryptophan. Fields, in order: V gene, J gene, CDR3 protein.

TRBV14	TRBJ1-4	CASSQGGGLAKLFF
TRBV20-1	TRBJ2-7	CSARGDRDYEQYF
TRBV7-6	TRBJ1-1	CASSLDGSTEAFF
TRBV7-8	TRBJ1-6	CASSFLKQNSPLHF
TRBV2	TRBJ2-5	CASTDQGIRQETQYF
TRBV7-8	TRBJ1-3	CASSLGGEGTGNTIYF
TRBV6-4	TRBJ2-5	CASIRIWSSQETQYF
TRBV7-8	TRBJ1-6	CASSFGRSNSPLHF
TRBV4-2	TRBJ1-3	CASSQARAGNTIYF
TRBV7-2	TRBJ2-7	CASSVVGSLQGEQHF
TRBV7-9	TRBJ2-7	CASSLPRAGAYEQYF
TRBV10-3	TRBJ2-7	CAINIKQGSVYEQYF
TRBV4-3	TRBJ2-3	CASSPLLRVHTDTRYF
TRBV5-5	TRBJ1-2	CASSGGQGNGGYTF
TRBV2	TRBJ2-1	CASRDRLAEQFF
TRBV3-1	TRBJ1-2	CAGSRSGQGNYGYTF
TRBV25-1	TRBJ1-2	CASSTKGSNYGYTF
TRBV7-7	TRBJ2-5	CASSLGLAQETQYF
TRBV15	TRBJ1-6	CATSRDSQGTFGRTLHF
TRBV7-9	TRBJ2-7	CATSRGYEQYF
TRBV5-1	TRBJ1-3	CASSRGTESGNTIYF
TRBV11-3	TRBJ2-5	CASSLERSGETQYF
TRBV6-4	TRBJ2-3	CASSGLAGGSYTQYF
TRBV7-9	TRBJ1-2	CASSPDMNYGYTF
TRBV10-3	TRBJ1-3	CAISERVFDRDSSKQNTVYF